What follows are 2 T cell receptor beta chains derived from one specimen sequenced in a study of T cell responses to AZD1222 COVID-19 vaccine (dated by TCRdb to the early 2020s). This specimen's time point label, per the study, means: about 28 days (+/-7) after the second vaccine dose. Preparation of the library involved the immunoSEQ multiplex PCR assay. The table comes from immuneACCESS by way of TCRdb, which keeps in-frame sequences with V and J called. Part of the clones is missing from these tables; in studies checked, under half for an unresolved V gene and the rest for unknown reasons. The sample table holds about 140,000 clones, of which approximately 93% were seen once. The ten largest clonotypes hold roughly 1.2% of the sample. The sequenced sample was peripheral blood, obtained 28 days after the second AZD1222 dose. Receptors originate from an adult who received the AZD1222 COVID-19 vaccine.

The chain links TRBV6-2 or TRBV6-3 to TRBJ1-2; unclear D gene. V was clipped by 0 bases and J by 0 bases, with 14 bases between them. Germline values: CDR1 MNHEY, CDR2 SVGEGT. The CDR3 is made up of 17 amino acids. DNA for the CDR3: TGTGCCAGCAGTTACTCTACCCAGCGGTTAGCTAACTATGGCTACACCTTC. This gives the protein CASSYSTQRLANYGYTF.

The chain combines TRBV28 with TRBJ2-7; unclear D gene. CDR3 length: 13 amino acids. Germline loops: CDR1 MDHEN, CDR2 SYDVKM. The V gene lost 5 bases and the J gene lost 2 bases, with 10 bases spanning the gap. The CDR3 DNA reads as TGTGCCAGCAGTCCCCCCCCTCCCTACGAGCAGTACTTC. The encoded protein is CASSPPPPYEQYF.